The sequence of this T cell receptor (beta chain) was determined in a study of blood T cell repertoires in COVID-19. Turning to the study itself: Specimens from acute and convalescent COVID-19 originated in the United States, Italy and Spain.

The protocol was immunoSEQ multiplex PCR, while the TCRdb copy is restricted to in-frame clones and leaves out a portion. In the table there are roughly 230,000 clones, around 81% of which are singletons. J lost 2 bases, V lost 5 bases, and 2 bases had no gene match. Germline assignment: CDR1 MNHEY and CDR2 SVGAGI. The CDR3 loop spans 14 amino acids. This clonotype originated in a man in his fifties or sixties with active or convalescent COVID-19. This chain joins TRBV6-5 and TRBJ2-7; 11 nucleotides match TRBD2. The sample comprised peripheral blood. CDR3 coding DNA: TGTGCCAGCAGTAATAGCGGGGGGGCCTACGAGCAGTACTTC. This translates into CASSNSGGAYEQYF.